One sample yielded the 26 T cell receptor beta chains listed below, sequenced in a study of blood T cell repertoires in COVID-19. The method was immunoSEQ multiplex PCR; TCRdb's version includes in-frame clones alone and lacks a portion of them. The data hold approximately 150,000 clones, with about 87% observed a single time. Sequences were obtained from peripheral blood. The receptors come from a human donor with COVID-19, enrolled during active disease. The donor label of this sample is uncertain.

Concerning this clone: The sample holds other DNA sequences that translate to the same CDR3. The chain joins TRBV5-1 to TRBJ2-1; 11 bases are a match to TRBD2. The CDR3 totals 15 residues. Germline-derived CDR1 and CDR2 are SGHRS and YFSETQ. V shed 4 bases, J shed 3 bases, and the junction held 3 bases outside the gene matches. The CDR3 is CASSPGTSGYNEQFF. The CDR3, as DNA: TGCGCCAGCAGCCCCGGGACTAGCGGCTACAATGAGCAGTTCTTC.

V gene TRBV10-2 combines with J gene TRBJ2-1, with 12 bases aligning to TRBD2. The CDR3 has 15 amino acids. With 0 bases clipped from V and 13 bases from J, the junction kept 7 bases outside the gene matches. Germline CDR1 reads WSHSY; CDR2 reads SAAADI. The DNA for the CDR3 is TGCGCCAGCAGTGAGTCGGGGCTAGCGGGAGGGCCACAGTTCTTC. Translation gives CASSESGLAGGPQFF.

The chain employs TRBV15 and TRBJ2-5, with 14 positions matching TRBD2. After removal of 1 base from V and 2 bases from J, the junction contained 0 bases not matched to a gene. The CDR3 is 16 residues long. The V gene's germline CDR1 is LNHNV and CDR2 YYDKDF (reference sequence). This CDR3 is CATSRGTSGGQETQYF. In nucleotides, the CDR3 is TGTGCCACCAGCAGAGGGACTAGCGGGGGGCAAGAGACCCAGTACTTC.

The chain couples TRBV30 to TRBJ1-5; no firm D call. Germline-derived CDR1 and CDR2 are GTSNPN and SVGIG (reference sequence). The CDR3 length is 13 residues. V lost 0 bases and J 6 bases, leaving 9 bases between the germline ends. CDR3 DNA: TGTGCCTGGAGTGTACAAGGAGGTCAGCCCCAGCATTTT. Encoded protein: CAWSVQGGQPQHF.

The chain employs TRBV19 and TRBJ2-1; TRBD2 matches 8 bases. Trimming at V came to 10 bases and at J to 4 bases, leaving 9 bases not matched to a gene. Germline CDR1 is LNHDA and CDR2 is SQIVND (reference sequence). The CDR3 is 14 residues long. CDR3 sequence reads: CATGLAGIYNEQFF. CDR3 nucleotides: TGTGCCACCGGCTTAGCGGGGATTTACAATGAGCAGTTCTTC. Filled out from reference TRBV19 and TRBJ2-1, the complete variable domain reads DGGITQSPKYLFRKEGQNVTLSCEQNLNHDAMYWYRQDPGQGLRLIYYSQIVNDFQKGDIAEGYSVSREKKESFPLTVTSAQKNPTAFYLCATGLAGIYNEQFFGPGTRLTVL.

This clone has only a few counts. V usage is TRBV2 and J usage is TRBJ1-5, with 8 positions matching TRBD1. Germline assignment: CDR1 SNHLY and CDR2 FYNNEI. The CDR3 loop spans 15 amino acids. J was trimmed by 2 bases and V by 8 bases; bases with no gene match: 8. The CDR3 bases are TGTGCCAGCGGGGACAGGTTGTCCGGCAATCAGCCCCAGCATTTT. The encoded protein is CASGDRLSGNQPQHF.

V is TRBV12-2 and J is TRBJ1-4; the table calls TRBD1, which could not be checked here. TRBV12-2 is annotated as a pseudogene. The CDR3 totals 18 residues. Written as DNA, the CDR3 is TGTGCAAGTCGCTTACCGGGACAGGGGGAAGGTCGAGGGGAAAAACTGTTTTTT. Its translation: CASRLPGQGEGRGEKLFF.

The V gene is TRBV2, the J gene TRBJ2-1, with a weak D call TRBD2 (5 bases). This CDR3 has 13 residues. V was clipped by 4 bases and J by 7 bases, with 11 bases between them. CDR1 is SNHLY and CDR2 is FYNNEI in the germline V gene. CDR3 region: CASSARARNEQFF. DNA for the CDR3: TGTGCCAGCAGTGCGAGGGCGCGGAATGAGCAGTTCTTC.

The genes are TRBV29-1 and TRBJ2-3, with D tentatively TRBD2 (5 bases). Germline V gene sequence: CDR1 SQVTM, CDR2 ANQGSEA. The V end was cut by 7 bases, the J end by 4 bases, with 15 bases between. The CDR3 contains 13 residues. In DNA form, the CDR3 reads TGCAGCGCATCGCGGCAGGACTCAGATACGCAGTATTTT. This translates into CSASRQDSDTQYF.

The V and J genes are TRBV6-6 and TRBJ1-3; perhaps TRBD1 as D (6 bases). The CDR3 spans 14 residues. The germline gives CDR1 MNHNY, CDR2 SVGAGI (reference sequence). V was pared by 4 bases and J by 2 bases, with 9 bases between. CDR3 coding DNA: TGTGCCAGCAGTTTACAGGGCCCTGGAAACACCATATATTTT. It yields the protein CASSLQGPGNTIYF.

This chain connects TRBV19 to TRBJ2-1; TRBD2 aligns across 9 bases. Germline V gene data show CDR1 as LNHDA and CDR2 as SQIVND (reference sequence). V trimming: 7 bases; J trimming: 6 bases; junction bases outside the gene matches: 10. This CDR3 comprises 15 residues. CDR3: CASTSLREGSNEQFF. The CDR3 region has the DNA TGTGCCAGTACCTCCTTGCGGGAGGGGTCCAATGAGCAGTTCTTC.

V is TRBV3-1 (or the pseudogene TRBV3-2) and J is TRBJ1-6, with D tentatively TRBD1 (5 bases). The V and J ends lost 11 bases and 6 bases respectively, with 14 bases between them. Germline V lookup: CDR1 LGHDT, CDR2 YNNKEL (reference sequence). This CDR3 region has 13 residues. CDR3 sequence: CAPNSQGNSPLHF. CDR3 sequence (DNA): TGTGCCCCCAACAGCCAGGGTAATTCACCCCTCCACTTT.

The V gene is TRBV7-9, the J gene TRBJ2-2; 7 positions agree with TRBD1. The CDR3 is 13 amino acids. The junction had 2 bases not matched to a gene; V was cut back by 9 bases and J by 1 base. From germline, CDR1 is SEHNR and CDR2 FQNEAQ (reference sequence). CDR3 residues: CASGDRNTGELFF. CDR3 DNA: TGTGCCAGTGGGGACAGGAACACCGGGGAGCTGTTTTTT.

V and J are TRBV19 and TRBJ2-1; D unresolved. The CDR3 consists of 15 residues. Germline values: CDR1 LNHDA, CDR2 SQIVND (reference sequence). The ends were cut back, 4 bases at V and 0 bases at J, with 10 bases in the middle. CDR3 coding DNA: TGTGCCAGTAGTAGTCGGTTCAACTCCTACAATGAGCAGTTCTTC. It encodes CASSSRFNSYNEQFF.

This clone was seen only a few times. This chain connects TRBV20-1 to TRBJ1-3, with D unresolved. This CDR3 has 11 residues. Germline CDR1 and CDR2: DFQATT and SNEGSKA (reference sequence). The germline V and J ends were trimmed by 5 bases and 3 bases, with 5 bases remaining between them. The CDR3 DNA is TGCAGTGCTTCAGGTGGAAACACCATATATTTT. Protein sequence: CSASGGNTIYF.

The V and J genes are TRBV6-5 and TRBJ1-5; 7 nucleotides agree with TRBD1. Germline-derived CDR1 and CDR2 are MNHEY and SVGAGI. The CDR3 is 15 residues long. The J segment lost 5 bases and the V segment lost 0 bases, leaving 4 bases of the junction unmatched. The CDR3 sequence is CASSYSGTEDQPQHF. The CDR3 DNA is TGTGCCAGCAGTTACTCCGGGACAGAGGATCAGCCCCAGCATTTT.

The rearrangement links TRBV3-1 (or the pseudogene TRBV3-2) to TRBJ1-4; D unclear. Trimming left V 1 base short and J 4 bases short, with 10 bases between. Per the germline V gene, CDR1 is LGHDT and CDR2 is YNNKEL (reference sequence). This CDR3 is 15 amino acids long. CDR3 region: CASSQVAGSNEKLFF. CDR3 DNA: TGTGCCAGCAGCCAAGTTGCAGGTAGTAATGAAAAACTGTTTTTT.

The CDR3 DNA reads as TGTGCCATCAGTGAGAGTGGACAGAGGAACTATGGCTACACCTTC. Translated, it gives CAISESGQRNYGYTF. The rearrangement links TRBV10-3 to TRBJ1-2; D is possibly TRBD1 (6 bases). V shed 2 bases and J shed 2 bases, with 12 bases lying between them. Germline values: CDR1 ENHRY, CDR2 SYGVKD. This CDR3 has 15 amino acids.

This rearrangement joins TRBV6-6 to TRBJ2-7, with 8 bases fitting TRBD1. V was clipped by 5 bases and J by 3 bases; unmatched bases: 3. Germline CDR1 is MNHNY and CDR2 is SVGAGI (reference sequence). The CDR3 covers 13 residues. Here the CDR3 reads CASSQGQDYEQYF. CDR3 nucleotides: TGTGCCAGCAGTCAGGGACAGGACTACGAGCAGTACTTC.

This clone was picked up one time. V usage is TRBV11-3 and J usage is TRBJ2-7; maybe TRBD2 (7 bases). The CDR3 runs to 15 residues. Germline lookup yields CDR1 SGHNT and CDR2 YENEEA. V shed 5 bases and J shed 0 bases, with 14 bases lying between them. The chain's CDR3 is CASSPGGRSSYEQYF. The DNA for the CDR3 is TGTGCCAGCAGCCCGGGGGGCCGTAGCTCCTACGAGCAGTACTTC.

The CDR3 reads CASSNTGVPDTQYF. DNA of the CDR3: TGCGCCAGCAGCAATACAGGGGTCCCAGATACGCAGTATTTT. The gene calls are TRBV5-1 and TRBJ2-3; 7 bases match TRBD1. The ends lost 4 bases at V and 4 bases at J; junction bases unmatched: 6. CDR1 SGHRS and CDR2 YFSETQ come from the germline V gene. This CDR3 is built from 14 residues. Complete variable domain (other parts from reference TRBV5-1 and TRBJ2-3): KAGVTQTPRYLIKTRGQQVTLSCSPISGHRSVSWYQQTPGQGLQFLFEYFSETQRNKGNFPGRFSGRQFSNSRSEMNVSTLELGDSALYLCASSNTGVPDTQYFGPGTRLTVL.

The CDR3 DNA sequence: TGTGCCAGCAGCTTACAAGATGCAAAACTGTTTTTT. Translation: CASSLQDAKLFF. The chain recombines TRBV5-6 with TRBJ1-4; unclear D gene. The CDR3 length is 12 residues. CDR1 and CDR2 from the germline V gene are SGHDT and YYEEEE. V lost 2 bases and J lost 10, with 9 bases in between.

This chain links TRBV29-1 with TRBJ1-1, with D perhaps TRBD1 (5 bases). V was trimmed by 0 bases and J by 1 base, leaving 12 bases between them. This CDR3 comprises 15 residues. CDR1 and CDR2 from the germline V gene are SQVTM and ANQGSEA. The DNA for the CDR3 is TGCAGCGTTGAAGACGACCCCGGGGGGAACACTGAAGCTTTCTTT. Protein sequence: CSVEDDPGGNTEAFF.

This clone was observed a single time. J is TRBJ1-1 and V is TRBV15; possibly TRBD1 for D (6 bases). The CDR3 length is 17 residues. V lost 0 bases, J lost 1 base, and 15 bases lay in between. CDR1 and CDR2 (germline): LNHNV, YYDKDF (reference sequence). CDR3 in DNA: TGTGCCACCAGCAGAGAAACAGGGTTAAGCCCGAACACTGAAGCTTTCTTT. It encodes CATSRETGLSPNTEAFF.

The CDR3 sequence: CASSPGTPSPLNTEAFF. In nucleotides, the CDR3 is TGTGCCAGCAGCCCCGGGACACCATCCCCTTTGAACACTGAAGCTTTCTTT. This chain uses TRBV21-1 with TRBJ1-1; the table names TRBD1, a call not compared with the DNA. TRBV21-1 is described as a pseudogene. The CDR3 has 17 residues.

V gene TRBV19 combines with J gene TRBJ2-7; D may be TRBD1 (6 bases). This CDR3 has 15 residues. Germline CDR1 LNHDA, CDR2 SQIVND (reference sequence). Trimming left V 3 bases short and J 4 bases short, with 16 bases between. In DNA form, the CDR3 reads TGTGCCAGTAGTATTATCGGACAGCCACGATACGAGCAGTACTTC. This gives the protein CASSIIGQPRYEQYF.